The entry below describes one T cell receptor (beta chain). Individuals aged roughly 18 to 95 years were recruited from about two dozen US areas. These data come from a study of blood T cell repertoires in COVID-19. Trimming cost V 6 bases and J 2 bases, with 13 bases left between them. Per germline, CDR1 MRHNA and CDR2 SNTAGT. The CDR3 sequence is 14 residues long. TCRdb's table, derived via immunoSEQ multiplex PCR, lists solely in-frame clones and lacks some. In the table there are about 220,000 clones, around four fifths of which are singletons. This clonotype originated in a middle-aged woman who had been exposed to COVID-19. V is TRBV6-4 and J is TRBJ1-1, with a tentative D call TRBD1 (6 bases). The sample comprised PBMCs or T cells enriched from blood (not recorded which). CDR3 amino acids: CASRAGASNTEAFF. The CDR3 DNA sequence: TGTGCCAGCAGGGCAGGGGCCTCCAACACTGAAGCTTTCTTT.